One T cell receptor (beta chain) is described in this entry. The antigen is not known. The sample originates from a study of T-cell reconstitution after alpha-beta-depleted transplantation in children. Study outcomes and limitations: T cells produced anew were the main source of T-cell counts and diversity one year after transplant.

The CDR3 is 15 amino acids. V dropped 3 bases and J dropped 4; count of bases not matched to a gene: 3. Germline loops: CDR1 LNHNV, CDR2 YYDKDF (reference sequence). Preparing the TCRbeta library involved the use of unique molecular identifiers. TCRdb independently ran MiXCR on the PCR reads; one entry per CDR3 protein. The data contain around 490,000 distinct CDR3 sequences, roughly 11% of them singletons. The chain has TRBV15 and TRBJ1-2; 12 positions agree with TRBD1. The clonotype originates from a female patient aged 2 to 10 who had a stem cell transplant for aplastic anemia, so the T cells may come from the graft donor. This sample comprised PBMCs, mostly from graft donor cells, obtained 180 days after TCRalphabeta/CD19-depleted stem cell transplant. CDR3 bases: TGTGCCACCAGCAGCGGGGACAGGGGGCTCTATGGCTACACCTTC. As protein: CATSSGDRGLYGYTF.